The source of this T cell receptor (beta chain) is a study of regulatory T cells in long-lasting Graves disease. Noted time point: newly diagnosed GD, antithyroid drugs for less than 3 months. PBMC-extracted RNA yielded the TCR library. TCR beta libraries were built with iRepertoire HTBI primers and Arm-PCR of CDR3 regions. TCRdb ran MiXCR on the multiplex PCR reads and lists one entry per CDR3 protein. Seen here are fewer than 450,000 distinct CDR3 sequences, around 16% observed once, and the top ten hold about 8.2%. In germline, CDR1 is KGHSH, CDR2 LQKENI. V lost 2 bases and J lost 5, with 18 bases in between. CDR3 length: 16 amino acids. This clonotype occurred a few times. This same sample was also part of a study on T cells in Graves' hyperthyroidism and ophthalmopathy.

The sequence derives from a woman in her 40s with Graves disease. The genes are TRBV18 and TRBJ2-5; D is perhaps TRBD2 (5 bases). The sequenced sample was peripheral blood mononuclear cells (PBMCs), obtained at new diagnosis, from a patient treated with antithyroid drugs. The CDR3 protein is CASSPGDAGARETQYF. In nucleotides, the CDR3 is TGTGCCAGCTCACCAGGCGACGCGGGCGCGAGGGAGACCCAGTACTTC.